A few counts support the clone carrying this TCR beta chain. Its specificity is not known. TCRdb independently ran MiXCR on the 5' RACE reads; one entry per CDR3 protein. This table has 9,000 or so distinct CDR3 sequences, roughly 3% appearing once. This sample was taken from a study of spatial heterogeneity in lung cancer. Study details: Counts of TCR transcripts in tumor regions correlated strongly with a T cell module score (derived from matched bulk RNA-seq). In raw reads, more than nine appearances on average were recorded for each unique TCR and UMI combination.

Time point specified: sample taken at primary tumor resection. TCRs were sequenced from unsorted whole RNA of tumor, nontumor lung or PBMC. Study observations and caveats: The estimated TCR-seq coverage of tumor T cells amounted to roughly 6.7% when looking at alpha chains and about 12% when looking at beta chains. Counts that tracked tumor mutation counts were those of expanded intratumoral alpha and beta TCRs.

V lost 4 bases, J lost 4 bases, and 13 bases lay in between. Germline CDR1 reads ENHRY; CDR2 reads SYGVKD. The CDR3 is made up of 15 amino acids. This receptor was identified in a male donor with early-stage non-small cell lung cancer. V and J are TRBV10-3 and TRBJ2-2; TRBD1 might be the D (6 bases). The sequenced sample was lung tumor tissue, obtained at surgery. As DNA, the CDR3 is TGTGCCATCAGTGCGCTGGGGGCGAGCACCGGGGAGCTGTTTTTT. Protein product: CAISALGASTGELFF.